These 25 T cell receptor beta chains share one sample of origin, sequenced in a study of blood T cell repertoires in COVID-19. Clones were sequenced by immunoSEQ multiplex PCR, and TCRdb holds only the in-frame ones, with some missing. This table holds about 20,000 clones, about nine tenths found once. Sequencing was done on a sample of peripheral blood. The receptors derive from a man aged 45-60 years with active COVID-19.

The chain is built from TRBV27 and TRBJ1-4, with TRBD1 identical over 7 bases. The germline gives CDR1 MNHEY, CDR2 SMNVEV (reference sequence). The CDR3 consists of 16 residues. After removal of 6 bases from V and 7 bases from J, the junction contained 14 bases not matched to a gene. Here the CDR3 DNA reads TGTGCCAGCAGGTCGTTTCACAGGGGAAGCATTGAAAAACTGTTTTTT. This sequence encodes CASRSFHRGSIEKLFF.

CDR3: CASSWGDQETQYF. The CDR3 DNA reads as TGTGCCAGCAGTTGGGGGGACCAAGAGACCCAGTACTTC. V and J are TRBV27 and TRBJ2-5; D possibly corresponds to TRBD2 (6 bases). Germline assignment: CDR1 MNHEY and CDR2 SMNVEV (reference sequence). The CDR3 contains 13 residues. Trimming shortened V by 4 bases and J by 0 bases, and 6 bases separated the two germline ends.

The DNA for the CDR3 is TGTGCCAGCAGCAGCGCAGGGTGGTCCGGGGAGACCCAGTACTTC. It is translated as CASSSAGWSGETQYF. The chain carries TRBV5-4 and TRBJ2-5, with a possible D match to TRBD1 (5 bases). Looked up from germline, CDR1 is SGHNT and CDR2 is YYREEE (reference sequence). The V and J ends lost 4 bases and 5 bases respectively, with 18 bases between them. This CDR3 comprises 15 residues.

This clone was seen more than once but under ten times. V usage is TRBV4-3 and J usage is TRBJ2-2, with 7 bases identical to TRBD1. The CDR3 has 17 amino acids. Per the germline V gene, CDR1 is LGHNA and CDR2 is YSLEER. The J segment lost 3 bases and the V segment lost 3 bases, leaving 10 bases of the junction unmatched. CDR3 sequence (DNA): TGCGCCAGCAGCCACCTTTGGGCAGGGGGTGACACCGGGGAGCTGTTTTTT. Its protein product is CASSHLWAGGDTGELFF.

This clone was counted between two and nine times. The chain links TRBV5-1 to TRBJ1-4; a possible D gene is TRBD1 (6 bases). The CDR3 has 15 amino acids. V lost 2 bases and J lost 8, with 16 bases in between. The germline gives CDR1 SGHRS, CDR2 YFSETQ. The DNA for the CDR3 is TGCGCCAGCAGCTTCTATACAGGGAAGGAAGAAAAACTGTTTTTT. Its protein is CASSFYTGKEEKLFF.

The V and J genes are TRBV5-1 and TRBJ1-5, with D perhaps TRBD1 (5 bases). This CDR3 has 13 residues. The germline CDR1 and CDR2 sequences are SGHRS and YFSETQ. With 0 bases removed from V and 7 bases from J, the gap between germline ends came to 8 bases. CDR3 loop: CASSLAGYQPQHF. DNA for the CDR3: TGCGCCAGCAGCTTGGCAGGGTACCAGCCCCAGCATTTT.

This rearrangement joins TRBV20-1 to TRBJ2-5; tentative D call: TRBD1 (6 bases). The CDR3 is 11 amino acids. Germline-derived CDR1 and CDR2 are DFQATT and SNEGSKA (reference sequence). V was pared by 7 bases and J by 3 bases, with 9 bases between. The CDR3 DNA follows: TGCAGTGGACAGGTAGAAGAGACCCAGTACTTC. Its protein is CSGQVEETQYF.

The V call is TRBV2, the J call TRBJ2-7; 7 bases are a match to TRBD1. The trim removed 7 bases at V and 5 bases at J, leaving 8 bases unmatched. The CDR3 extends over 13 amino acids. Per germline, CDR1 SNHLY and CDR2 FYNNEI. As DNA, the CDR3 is TGTGCCAGCACGGGCAGGGGGTACCACGAGCAGTACTTC. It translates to CASTGRGYHEQYF. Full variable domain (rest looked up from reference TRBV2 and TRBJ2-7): EPEVTQTPSHQVTQMGQEVILRCVPISNHLYFYWYRQILGQKVEFLVSFYNNEISEKSEIFDDQFSVERPDGSNFTLKIRSTKLEDSAMYFCASTGRGYHEQYFGPGTRLTVT.

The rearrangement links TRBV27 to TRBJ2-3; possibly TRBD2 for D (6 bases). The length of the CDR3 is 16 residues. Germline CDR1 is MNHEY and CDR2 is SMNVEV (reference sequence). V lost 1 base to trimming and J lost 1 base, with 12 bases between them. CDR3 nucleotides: TGTGCCAGCAGTTTATTACCTAGCGTGGGCACAGATACGCAGTATTTT. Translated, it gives CASSLLPSVGTDTQYF.

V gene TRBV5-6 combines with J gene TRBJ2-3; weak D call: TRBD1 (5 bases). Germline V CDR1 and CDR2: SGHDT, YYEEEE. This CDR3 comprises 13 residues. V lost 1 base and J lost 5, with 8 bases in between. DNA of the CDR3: TGTGCCAGCAGCTTGAAGGGGTTAGATACGCAGTATTTT. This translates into CASSLKGLDTQYF.

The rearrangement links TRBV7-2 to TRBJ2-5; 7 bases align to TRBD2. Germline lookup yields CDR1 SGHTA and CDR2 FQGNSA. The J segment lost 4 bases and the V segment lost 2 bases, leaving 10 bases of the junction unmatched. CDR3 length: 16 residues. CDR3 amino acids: CASSLTHVGGRETQYF. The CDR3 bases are TGTGCCAGCAGCTTAACCCACGTCGGGGGGAGAGAGACCCAGTACTTC.

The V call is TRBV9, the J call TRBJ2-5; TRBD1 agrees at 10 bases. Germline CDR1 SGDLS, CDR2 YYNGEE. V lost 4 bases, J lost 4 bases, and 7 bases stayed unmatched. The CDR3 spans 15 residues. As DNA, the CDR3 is TGTGCCAGCAGCCCTCGGGACAGGGGAGGAGAGACCCAGTACTTC. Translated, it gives CASSPRDRGGETQYF.

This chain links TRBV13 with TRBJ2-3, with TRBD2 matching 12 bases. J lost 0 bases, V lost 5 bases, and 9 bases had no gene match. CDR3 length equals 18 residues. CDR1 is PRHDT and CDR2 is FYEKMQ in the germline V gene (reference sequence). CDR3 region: CASSPGLAGGSSTDTQYF. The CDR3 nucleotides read TGTGCCAGCAGCCCCGGGCTAGCGGGGGGGTCTAGCACAGATACGCAGTATTTT.

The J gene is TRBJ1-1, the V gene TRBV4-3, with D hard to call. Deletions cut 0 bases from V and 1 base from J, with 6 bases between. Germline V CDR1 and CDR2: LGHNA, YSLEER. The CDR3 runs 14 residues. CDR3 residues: CASSQDPRNTEAFF. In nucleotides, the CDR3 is TGCGCCAGCAGCCAAGACCCCAGGAACACTGAAGCTTTCTTT.

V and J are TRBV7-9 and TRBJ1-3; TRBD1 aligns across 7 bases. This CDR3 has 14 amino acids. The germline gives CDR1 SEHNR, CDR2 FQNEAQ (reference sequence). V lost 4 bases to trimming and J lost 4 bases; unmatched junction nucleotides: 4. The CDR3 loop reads CASSYRGLGNTIYF. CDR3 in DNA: TGTGCCAGCAGCTACAGGGGTCTGGGAAACACCATATATTTT. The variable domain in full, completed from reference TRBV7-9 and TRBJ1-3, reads DTGVSQNPRHKITKRGQNVTFRCDPISEHNRLYWYRQTLGQGPEFLTYFQNEAQLEKSRLLSDRFSAERPKGSFSTLEIQRTEQGDSAMYLCASSYRGLGNTIYFGEGSWLTVV.

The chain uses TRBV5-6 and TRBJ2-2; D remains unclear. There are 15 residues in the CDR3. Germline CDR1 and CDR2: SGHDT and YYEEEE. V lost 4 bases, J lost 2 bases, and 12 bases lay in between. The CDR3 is CASSVTRFNTGELFF. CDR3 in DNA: TGTGCCAGCAGCGTGACTCGCTTCAACACCGGGGAGCTGTTTTTT.

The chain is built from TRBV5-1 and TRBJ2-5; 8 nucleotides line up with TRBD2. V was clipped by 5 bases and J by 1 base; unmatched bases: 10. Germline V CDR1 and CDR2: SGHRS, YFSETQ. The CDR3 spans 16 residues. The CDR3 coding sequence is TGCGCCAGCAGGACGGGAGCGGGGGCTCTCCAAGAGACCCAGTACTTC. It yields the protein CASRTGAGALQETQYF.

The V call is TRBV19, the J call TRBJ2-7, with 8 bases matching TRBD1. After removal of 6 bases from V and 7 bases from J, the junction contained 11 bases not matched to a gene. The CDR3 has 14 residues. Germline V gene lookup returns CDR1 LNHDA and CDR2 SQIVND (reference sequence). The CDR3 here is CASSPGTGPWEQYF. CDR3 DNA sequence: TGTGCCAGTAGCCCCGGGACAGGTCCTTGGGAGCAGTACTTC.

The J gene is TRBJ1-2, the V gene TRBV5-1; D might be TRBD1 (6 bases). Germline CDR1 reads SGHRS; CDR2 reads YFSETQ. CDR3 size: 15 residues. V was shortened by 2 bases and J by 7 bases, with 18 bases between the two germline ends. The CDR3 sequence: CASSLPTQGRLGYTF. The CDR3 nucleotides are TGCGCCAGCAGCTTACCCACACAGGGTCGGCTTGGCTACACCTTC.

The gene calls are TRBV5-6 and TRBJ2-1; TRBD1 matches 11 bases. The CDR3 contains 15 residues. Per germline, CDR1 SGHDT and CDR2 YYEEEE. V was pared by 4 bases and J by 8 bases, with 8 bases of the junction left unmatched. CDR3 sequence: CASSAGTGGSYEQFF. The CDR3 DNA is TGTGCCAGCAGCGCTGGGACAGGGGGTTCCTATGAGCAGTTCTTC. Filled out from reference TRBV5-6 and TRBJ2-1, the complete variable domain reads DAGVTQSPTHLIKTRGQQVTLRCSPKSGHDTVSWYQQALGQGPQFIFQYYEEEERQRGNFPDRFSGHQFPNYSSELNVNALLLGDSALYLCASSAGTGGSYEQFFGPGTRLTVL.

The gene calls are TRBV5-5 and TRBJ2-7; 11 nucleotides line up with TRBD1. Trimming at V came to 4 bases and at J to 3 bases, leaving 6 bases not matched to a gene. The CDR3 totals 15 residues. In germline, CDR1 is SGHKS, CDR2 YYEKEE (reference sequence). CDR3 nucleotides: TGTGCCAGCAGCGGCGGGACAGGGGGTCGCTACGAGCAGTACTTC. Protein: CASSGGTGGRYEQYF. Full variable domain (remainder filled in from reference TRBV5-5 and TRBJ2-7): DAGVTQSPTHLIKTRGQQVTLRCSPISGHKSVSWYQQVLGQGPQFIFQYYEKEERGRGNFPDRFSARQFPNYSSELNVNALLLGDSALYLCASSGGTGGRYEQYFGPGTRLTVT.

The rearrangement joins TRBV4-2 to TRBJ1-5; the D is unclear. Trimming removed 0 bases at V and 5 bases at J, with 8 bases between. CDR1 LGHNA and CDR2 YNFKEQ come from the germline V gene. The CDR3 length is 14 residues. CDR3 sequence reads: CASSQDLVDQPQHF. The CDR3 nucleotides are TGTGCCAGCAGCCAAGATTTAGTAGATCAGCCCCAGCATTTT.

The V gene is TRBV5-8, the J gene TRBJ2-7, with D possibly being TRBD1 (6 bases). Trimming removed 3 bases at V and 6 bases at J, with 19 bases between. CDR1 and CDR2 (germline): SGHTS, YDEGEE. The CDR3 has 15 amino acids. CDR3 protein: CASSSLVQGILEQYF. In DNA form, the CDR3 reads TGTGCCAGCAGCTCGCTGGTACAGGGAATCCTCGAGCAGTACTTC.

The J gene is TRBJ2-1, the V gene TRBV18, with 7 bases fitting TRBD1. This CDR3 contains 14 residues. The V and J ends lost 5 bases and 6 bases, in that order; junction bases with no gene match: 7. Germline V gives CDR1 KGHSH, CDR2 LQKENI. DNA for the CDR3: TGTGCCAGCTCAAGTCCGACAGGGCCCAATGAGCAGTTCTTC. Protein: CASSSPTGPNEQFF.

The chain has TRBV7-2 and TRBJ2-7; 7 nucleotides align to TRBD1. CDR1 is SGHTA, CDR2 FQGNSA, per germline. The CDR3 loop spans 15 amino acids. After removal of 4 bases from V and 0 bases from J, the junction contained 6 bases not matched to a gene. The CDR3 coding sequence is TGTGCCAGCAGCTACGGGACAGAAGACTCCTACGAGCAGTACTTC. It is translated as CASSYGTEDSYEQYF.